This TCR beta chain was recorded in a study of identical twins listed by TCRdb under 2016. Regarding the research as a whole: To test whether fetal clonotypes persist, this study deep-sequenced TCR alpha and beta repertoires from monozygotic twins, from unrelated adults of various ages, and from cord blood. To rule out contamination, replicate twin experiments were performed at different times with different library preparation protocols. What the research found in general, with its limitations: Recombination models systematically underestimated out-of-frame TCR alpha sharing in monozygotic twins but agreed with sharing between unrelated individuals. Compared with coincidental sharing between unrelated individuals, out-of-frame TCR alpha sequences shared between twins showed an excess of sequences with low generation probability. Because the same donors could not be followed over many years, the conclusions relied on cross-sectional statistical analysis. Fewer insertions were carried by abundant cord blood beta clonotypes, a similar but weaker trend appeared in young adult naive repertoires, and no such trend appeared in memory repertoires. Invariant T cells such as MAIT and iNKT could partly confound zero-insertion analyses, though diverse VJ usage argued against this for most clonotypes. The excess sharing between twins in beta out-of-frame sequences was weaker because fewer shared sequences reduced the signal-to-noise ratio.

The method behind the library was 5' RACE. Sequencing was carried out with an Illumina HiSeq 2000. A universal primer binding site was introduced by template switching, and a unique molecular identifier was present in the final cDNA, enabling accurate counting of TCR cDNA molecules. First-strand cDNA for TCR alpha and beta chains was synthesized from specific primers in the conserved constant-segment region. To control for contamination, every cDNA library was double barcoded, receiving both a SMART-Mk sample barcode and Illumina barcodes. TruSeq adapter sequences, together with Illumina sample barcodes, were added in two successive PCR steps. TCR alpha and beta cDNA libraries were sequenced on the Illumina HiSeq platform with custom primers. The study's processing was this. MiGEC was used to process raw reads and extract unique molecular identifiers, and MiXCR was used to find CDR3 positions. Recombination models were inferred per individual with the repgenHMM and IGoR tools using an EM algorithm. Shared clonotype analysis was performed with the tcR package in R, normalizing sharing by the product of cloneset sizes. To study raw recombination free of thymic and clonal selection effects, out-of-frame nonproductive sequences were analyzed. Through fastp at Q25 and MiXCR, TCRdb rebuilt clones from the public reads, retaining in-frame beta chains. Rows merge per CDR3 protein into single entries with the most common DNA and genes. These V and J calls derive from TCRdb rather than the authors' analysis. Across this sample there are around 1.7 million distinct CDR3 sequences, with 25% to 35% seen only once. About 0.27% of the sample comes from the top ten.

This clonotype has more than one count but fewer than ten. No antigen is known for it. One junction end does not reproduce the germline sequence, and a read error may be involved. CDR1 and CDR2, looked up from the germline V gene (reference sequence), are MNHEY and SMNVEV. The CDR3 sequence holds 14 residues, the cysteine and phenylalanine included. Of all the DNA, just the CDR3 is kept, 42 bases in frame from base 1. Every donor was a healthy Caucasian. Specimen: cord blood. The TCR was taken from a newborn girl in good health. Rearrangement joined TRBV27 to TRBJ2-1, with the identity of the D gene unclear. The nucleotide sequence reads as follows: TGTGCCACCAGTTTGGGCTACTCCTACAATGAGCAGTTCTTC. This translates into CATSLGYSYNEQFF.